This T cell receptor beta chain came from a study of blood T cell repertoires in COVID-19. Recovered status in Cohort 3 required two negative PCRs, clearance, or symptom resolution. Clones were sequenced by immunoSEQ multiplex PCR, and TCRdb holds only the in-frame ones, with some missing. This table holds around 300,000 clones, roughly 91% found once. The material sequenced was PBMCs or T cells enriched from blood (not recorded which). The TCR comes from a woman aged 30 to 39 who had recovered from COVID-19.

The CDR3 DNA reads as TGTGCCAGCAGTTTAAATTACCTAGAGAATAGCAATCAGCCCCAGCATTTT. Its translation is CASSLNYLENSNQPQHF. The chain combines TRBV28 with TRBJ1-5; D not certain. The germline CDR1 and CDR2 sequences are MDHEN and SYDVKM. CDR3 size: 17 residues. The V and J ends lost 2 bases and 0 bases respectively, with 14 bases between them.